What follows are 2 T cell receptor beta chains derived from one specimen sequenced in a study of T cells in Graves' hyperthyroidism and ophthalmopathy (dated by TCRdb to the late 2010s). The library was obtained by multiplex PCR. The sequencing machine was an Illumina HiSeq 2000. TCR beta CDR3 regions were amplified from RNA transcripts. A first-round RT-PCR of the TCR CDR3 used the HTBI primer set with the Qiagen OneStep RT-PCR kit. TCRdb trimmed public reads at Q25 via fastp, called clones via MiXCR and kept in-frame beta chains. Records with the same CDR3 protein are collapsed into one entry carrying the most frequent genes and DNA. This sample is represented by approximately 600,000 distinct CDR3 sequences; roughly 20% of them were singletons. The ten largest clones add up to roughly a third of the sample. Source material: blood. The receptors come from a young man with Graves' ophthalmopathy.

The chain is built from TRBV4-1 and TRBJ2-5; D gene uncertain. The ends were cut back, 0 bases at V and 4 bases at J, with 15 bases in the middle. Per the germline V gene, CDR1 is MGHRA and CDR2 is YSYEKL. The CDR3 contains 16 residues. CDR3 protein: CASSQDVSSGGETQYF. CDR3 nucleotide sequence: TGCGCCAGCAGCCAAGATGTGTCCTCGGGCGGAGAGACCCAGTACTTC.

V gene TRBV11-3 combines with J gene TRBJ2-5, with D perhaps being TRBD1 or TRBD2 (6 bases each). V was shortened by 1 base and J by 4 bases, with 13 bases between the two germline ends. Germline CDR1 SGHNT, CDR2 YENEEA. The CDR3 extends over 15 amino acids. The CDR3, as DNA: TGTGCCAGCAGCTTAGTTCTACAGGGAGGAGAGACCCAGTACTTC. Translating it yields CASSLVLQGGETQYF.